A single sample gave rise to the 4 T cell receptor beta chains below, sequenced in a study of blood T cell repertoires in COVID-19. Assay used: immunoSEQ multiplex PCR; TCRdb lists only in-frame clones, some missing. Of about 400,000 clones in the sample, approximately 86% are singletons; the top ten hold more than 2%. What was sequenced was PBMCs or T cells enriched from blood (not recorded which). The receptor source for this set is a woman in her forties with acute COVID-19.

In DNA, the CDR3 is TGTGCCAGCAGCTCTCGACTAGCGGGGGGTTTTGGGGCCAACGTCCTGACTTTC. Translating gives CASSSRLAGGFGANVLTF. This chain joins TRBV7-8 and TRBJ2-6; 13 bases map to TRBD2. V shed 4 bases and J 3 bases; nucleotides not matched to a gene: 6. From germline, CDR1 is SGHVS and CDR2 FQNEAQ. This CDR3 is 18 amino acids long.

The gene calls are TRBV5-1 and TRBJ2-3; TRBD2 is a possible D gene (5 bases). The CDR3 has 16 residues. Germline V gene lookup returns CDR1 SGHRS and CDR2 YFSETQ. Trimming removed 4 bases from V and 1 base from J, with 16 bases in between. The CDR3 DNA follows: TGCGCCAGCAGCCCTATGACTATCCGGGGCACAGATACGCAGTATTTT. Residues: CASSPMTIRGTDTQYF.

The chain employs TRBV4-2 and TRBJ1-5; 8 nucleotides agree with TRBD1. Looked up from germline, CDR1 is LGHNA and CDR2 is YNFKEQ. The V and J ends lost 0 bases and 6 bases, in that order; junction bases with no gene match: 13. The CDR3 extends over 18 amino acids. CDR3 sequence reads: CASSQERIGRGQAQPQHF. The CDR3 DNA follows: TGTGCCAGCAGCCAAGAAAGGATCGGCAGGGGGCAAGCTCAGCCCCAGCATTTT.

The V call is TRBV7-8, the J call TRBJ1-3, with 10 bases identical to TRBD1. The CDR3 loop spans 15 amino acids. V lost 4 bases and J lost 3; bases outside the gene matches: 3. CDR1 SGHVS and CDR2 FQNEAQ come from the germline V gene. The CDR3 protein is CASSWTGGSGNTIYF. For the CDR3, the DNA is TGTGCCAGCAGCTGGACAGGGGGTAGTGGAAACACCATATATTTT.